This T cell receptor beta chain was observed in a study of blood T cell repertoires in COVID-19. Sequenced by immunoSEQ multiplex PCR; TCRdb stores in-frame clones only, minus some. Found here are some 270,000 clones, about four fifths of them singletons; the top ten hold roughly 3.2%. This CDR3 spans 17 amino acids. CDR1 is MGHRA, CDR2 YSYEKL, per germline. J lost 4 bases, V lost 3 bases, and 10 bases had no gene match. The chain recombines TRBV4-1 with TRBJ1-3, with 9 bases identical to TRBD1. This receptor was taken from a man between 45 and 60 years old who had recovered from COVID-19. The specimen sequenced was PBMCs or T cells enriched from blood (not recorded which). CDR3 loop: CASSQIQGALSGNTIYF. In nucleotides, the CDR3 is TGCGCCAGCAGCCAGATACAGGGGGCGCTTTCCGGAAACACCATATATTTT.